The 21 T cell receptor beta chains presented below share a single source sample, sequenced in a study of tumor and adjacent non-tumor tissue in lung cancer. The template was RNA from unsorted bulk tissue. Distant lung tissue was collected more than 3 cm away from the tumor edge. Three rounds of nested PCR, following a modified ARM-PCR protocol, produced the TCRbeta library. TCRdb called the multiplex PCR reads again in MiXCR, with one record for every CDR3 protein. The sample shows about 86,000 distinct CDR3 sequences, 75% to 85% of them seen only once. Sequencing was carried out using distant non-tumor lung tissue. The source of these receptors is a woman aged 45-59 years with non-small cell lung cancer.

In regard to this clonotype: One junction end does not reproduce the germline sequence, and a read error may be involved. The chain is built from TRBV11-2 and TRBJ2-1, with unresolved D. The CDR3 length is 15 residues. The germline V gene has CDR1 SGHAT and CDR2 FQNNGV. The DNA for the CDR3 is TGTGTCAGCAGCTTAGATTACGGCGGTTGGCACGGGCAGTTCTTC. The encoded protein is CVSSLDYGGWHGQFF.

The rearrangement links TRBV20-1 to TRBJ2-2; possibly TRBD1 for D (6 bases). The CDR3 has 15 amino acids. Germline values: CDR1 DFQATT, CDR2 SNEGSKA (reference sequence). For the CDR3, the DNA is TGCGGTACTAGACTGACAGGACGTAACACCGGGGAGCTGTTTTTT. It codes for CGTRLTGRNTGELFF.

Only a few counts were recorded for this clonotype. A much larger clone sits a single nucleotide away, making a read error possible. The chain has TRBV6-5 and TRBJ2-1; 9 bases align to TRBD1. The CDR3 has 17 residues. Germline V CDR1 and CDR2: MNHEY, SVGAGI. V trimming: 8 bases; J trimming: 8 bases; junction bases outside the gene matches: 19. CDR3 DNA sequence: TGTGCCAGCGGTACGCGGACAGGGGTTGGGGGTATGGATGAGCAGTTCTTC. This codes for CASGTRTGVGGMDEQFF.

In regard to this clonotype: This may be a read error: a much more frequent sequence differs by one nucleotide. The J gene is TRBJ2-3, the V gene TRBV20-1; unclear D gene. V was pared by 7 bases and J by 2 bases, with 16 bases between. CDR1 is DFQATT and CDR2 is SNEGSKA in the germline V gene (reference sequence). The CDR3 sequence is 14 residues long. CDR3 sequence reads: CSVGGESITDTQYF. The CDR3 nucleotides read TGCAGTGTGGGCGGAGAGTCGATCACAGATACGCAGTATTTT.

Of note for this clonotype: Relative to the germline gene, one junction end is altered; a read error may explain this. The chain is built from TRBV6-2 or TRBV6-3 and TRBJ2-7; possibly TRBD1 for D (6 bases). The CDR3 consists of 20 residues. Germline V lookup: CDR1 MNHEY, CDR2 SVGEGT. CDR3 loop: CASTSPQIQGTRRRSCEQYF. CDR3 nucleotide sequence: TGTGCCAGCACCTCCCCACAGATCCAGGGGACACGGCGGCGATCCTGCGAGCAGTACTTC.

The rearrangement links TRBV29-1 to TRBJ2-1, with D perhaps assigned TRBD1 or TRBD2 (5 bases each). Trimming left V 2 bases short and J 7 bases short, with 24 bases between. Germline values: CDR1 SQVTM, CDR2 ANQGSEA. The CDR3 loop spans 17 amino acids. CDR3 sequence (DNA): TGCAGCGTTGAAAGGGGAGCCCTTAGCAGAATTTCAAATGAGCAGTTCTTC. Translation gives CSVERGALSRISNEQFF.

About this clonotype itself: A clone one base away is much larger, so this may be a read error. The chain has TRBV28 and TRBJ1-5; TRBD1 agrees at 8 bases. CDR1 and CDR2 (germline): MDHEN, SYDVKM. The CDR3 runs to 15 residues. The CDR3 DNA reads TGTGCCAGCAGCCCGGACAGGGACCCTACACAGCACCAGCATTTT. This gives the protein CASSPDRDPTQHQHF.

Concerning this clonotype: Because the CDR3 is missing its conserved closing phenylalanine or tryptophan, this is likely a read error. This chain links TRBV30 with TRBJ2-2; D is uncertain. Germline CDR1 is GTSNPN and CDR2 is SVGIG (reference sequence). The CDR3 extends over 14 amino acids. In nucleotides, the CDR3 is TGTGCCTGGAAACCTGGACCGAACACCAGGGAGCTGTTTGTT. Amino acids: CAWKPGPNTRELFV.

In this sample, this clonotype turned up once. No conserved phenylalanine or tryptophan ends this CDR3, so it is likely a read error. The genes are TRBV5-4 and TRBJ2-4; TRBD2 aligns across 7 bases. The CDR3 extends over 14 amino acids. The V and J ends lost 1 base and 6 bases, in that order; junction bases with no gene match: 4. The germline CDR1 and CDR2 sequences are SGHNT and YYREEE (reference sequence). DNA of the CDR3: TGTGCCAGCAGCTTGAAAGGGACTATAAACATTCAGTACTTA. The encoded protein is CASSLKGTINIQYL.

The chain joins TRBV11-1 to TRBJ2-2; 9 bases match TRBD2. This CDR3 is 14 amino acids long. Germline V gene data show CDR1 as SGHAT and CDR2 as FQDESV (reference sequence). V lost 2 bases and J lost 5; bases outside the gene matches: 0. The CDR3 region has the DNA TGTGCCAGCAGCTTAACTAGCGGGACCGGGGAGCTGTTTTTT. It yields the protein CASSLTSGTGELFF.

Concerning this clonotype: Germline is not matched at one junction end, which may reflect a read error. The rearrangement links TRBV6-6 to TRBJ2-5; a possible D gene is TRBD1 (6 bases). The length of the CDR3 is 16 residues. Germline values: CDR1 MNHNY, CDR2 SVGAGI (reference sequence). The CDR3 region is CASGYPPGQDLETQYF. The CDR3 nucleotides read TGTGCCAGCGGTTACCCACCGGGACAAGATCTAGAGACCCAGTACTTC.

In regard to this clonotype: The junction departs from germline at one end; a sequencing error may be responsible. The chain uses TRBV6-6 and TRBJ2-7, with TRBD2 matching over 8 bases. Looked up from germline, CDR1 is MNHNY and CDR2 is SVGAGI (reference sequence). The CDR3 loop spans 15 amino acids. The CDR3 DNA reads as TGTGCCGGCAGTTCTCCTCAGGGACTAGCCTACGAGCAGTACTTC. Translating it yields CAGSSPQGLAYEQYF.

A remark on this clonotype: A read error may account for a junction end that differs from germline. The V and J genes are TRBV6-5 and TRBJ1-1, with D unresolved. The germline V gene has CDR1 MNHEY and CDR2 SVGAGI. This CDR3 comprises 11 residues. Here the CDR3 DNA reads TGTACCGTCAGTAAGGTGGTGAAAGCTTCCTTT. Its translation is CTVSKVVKASF.

Concerning this clonotype: The CDR3 does not close with the conserved phenylalanine or tryptophan, likely indicating a read error. The rearrangement links TRBV6-1 to TRBJ2-1; no definite D call. Germline V CDR1 and CDR2: MNHNS, SASEGT. The CDR3 is 16 amino acids. In nucleotides, the CDR3 is TGTGCCATCAGTGAAGCGATCGGTCTGGGAAACAATGAGCAGTTCATC. Protein product: CAISEAIGLGNNEQFI.

Details on this clonotype: Germline and junction disagree at one end, which may indicate a read error. The V and J genes are TRBV6-1 and TRBJ2-3; 10 bases line up with TRBD2. The germline V gene encodes CDR1 MNHNS and CDR2 SASEGT. The CDR3 is 17 amino acids. The CDR3 coding sequence is TGTGCCAGCAAGCTATTTCTAGCGGGAGTACGAGGGGATACTCAGTATTTT. Its translation: CASKLFLAGVRGDTQYF.

Note on this clonotype: A much larger clone sits a single nucleotide away, making a read error possible. The V and J genes are TRBV5-1 and TRBJ2-7, with a possible D match to TRBD1 (5 bases). CDR3 length: 16 residues. Trimming removed 4 bases at V and 3 bases at J, with 20 bases between. Germline-derived CDR1 and CDR2 are SGHRS and YFSETQ. The CDR3 sequence is CASSVPGNPLNYEQYF. The CDR3 nucleotides are TGCGCCAGCAGCGTGCCAGGGAATCCCTTAAACTACGAGCAGTACTTC.

The rearrangement uses TRBV6-6 and TRBJ1-2; D unresolved. Trimming pared 6 bases from V and 4 bases from J, leaving 21 bases between. The CDR3 extends over 16 amino acids. Per the germline V gene, CDR1 is MNHNY and CDR2 is SVGAGI (reference sequence). The CDR3 sequence is CASRYEGSPYPYGYTF. The CDR3 nucleotides read TGTGCCAGCAGATACGAGGGCAGCCCGTACCCCTATGGCTACACCTTC.

The chain combines TRBV29-1 with TRBJ1-1; D gene ambiguous. Trimming took off 8 bases at V and 2 bases at J, with 21 bases between the two ends. Germline V lookup: CDR1 SQVTM, CDR2 ANQGSEA. This CDR3 is built from 15 residues. The CDR3 DNA reads TGCAGCAGCATGACCGGCGGGCAGGCAAACACTGAAGCTTTCTTT. Protein sequence: CSSMTGGQANTEAFF.

Of note for this clonotype: Sequence at one end of the junction differs from germline and may be a read error. The rearrangement uses TRBV6-6 and TRBJ2-2; a weak D match, TRBD1 (5 bases). Per the germline V gene, CDR1 is MNHNY and CDR2 is SVGAGI (reference sequence). There are 14 residues in the CDR3. The chain's CDR3 is CASSKDINTVELFF. The CDR3 coding sequence is TGTGCCAGTAGCAAGGACATTAACACCGTGGAGCTGTTTTTT.

On this clonotype: The junction does not match germline at one end; this may be a read error. CDR3 sequence (DNA): TGTGCCAGCAGCTTAGGGACAGGAAACATCATATATTTT. Amino acids: CASSLGTGNIIYF. The chain has TRBV11-2 and TRBJ1-3; the match to TRBD1 covers 7 bases. CDR1 is SGHAT, CDR2 FQNNGV, per germline. The CDR3 runs to 13 residues.

In this sample, this clonotype turned up many times. J is TRBJ2-7 and V is TRBV6-1; D is unclear. The V and J ends lost 8 bases and 6 bases respectively, with 26 bases between them. Germline V CDR1 and CDR2: MNHNS, SASEGT. The CDR3 spans 16 residues. CDR3 protein: CASSFWRSLDLVEQYF. CDR3 sequence (DNA): TGTGCCAGCTCATTCTGGCGCAGCCTCGATTTGGTCGAGCAGTACTTC.